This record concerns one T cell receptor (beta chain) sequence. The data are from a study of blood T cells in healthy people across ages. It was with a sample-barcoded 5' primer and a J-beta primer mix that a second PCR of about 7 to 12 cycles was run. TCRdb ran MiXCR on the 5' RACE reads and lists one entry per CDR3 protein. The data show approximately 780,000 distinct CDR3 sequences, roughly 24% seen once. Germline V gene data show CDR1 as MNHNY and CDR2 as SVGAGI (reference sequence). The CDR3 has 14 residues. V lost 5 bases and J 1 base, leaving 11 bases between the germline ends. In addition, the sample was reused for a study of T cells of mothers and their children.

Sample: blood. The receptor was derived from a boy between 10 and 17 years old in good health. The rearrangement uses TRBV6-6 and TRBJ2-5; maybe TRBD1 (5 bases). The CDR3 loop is CASSKLDTQETQYF. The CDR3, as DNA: TGTGCCAGCAGTAAACTGGACACCCAAGAGACCCAGTACTTC.